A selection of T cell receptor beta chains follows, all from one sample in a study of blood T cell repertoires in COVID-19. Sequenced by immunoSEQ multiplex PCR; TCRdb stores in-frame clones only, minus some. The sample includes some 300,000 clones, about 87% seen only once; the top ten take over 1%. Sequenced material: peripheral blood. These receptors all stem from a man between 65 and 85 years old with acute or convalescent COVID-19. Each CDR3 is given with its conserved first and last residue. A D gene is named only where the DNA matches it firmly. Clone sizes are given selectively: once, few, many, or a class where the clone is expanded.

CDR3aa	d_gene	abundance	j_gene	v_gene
CASIGGSSYNEQFF	TRBD2	few	TRBJ2-1	TRBV28
CASSPVTSGRVGELFF	TRBD2	few	TRBJ2-2	TRBV3-1/TRBV3-2
CASSPASSSETQYF	NA	NA	TRBJ2-5	TRBV5-1
CASSQLPGLARTDTQYF	TRBD2	NA	TRBJ2-3	TRBV3-1/TRBV3-2
CASSLLGTNTEAFF	NA	NA	TRBJ1-1	TRBV28
CSAPPRTEAFF	NA	NA	TRBJ1-1	TRBV20-1
CARSFRQGYNEQFF	TRBD1	few	TRBJ2-1	TRBV5-3
CASTGPAWSAGELFF	NA	NA	TRBJ2-2	TRBV28
CASSEDPLGNTIYF	NA	NA	TRBJ1-3	TRBV6-1
CASSADRVQEQYF	TRBD1	NA	TRBJ2-7	TRBV18
CASSLDRIGGSSYEQYF	TRBD2	NA	TRBJ2-7	TRBV11-2
CASSPRDKGTADSSYNEQFF	NA	NA	TRBJ2-1	TRBV9
CASRVTGNSPLHF	NA	NA	TRBJ1-6	TRBV27
CASSLRGAGTDTQYF	NA	NA	TRBJ2-3	TRBV28
CASSPGQGRGPQHF	TRBD1	NA	TRBJ1-5	TRBV28
CASSLSGGRTGELFF	NA	NA	TRBJ2-2	TRBV27
CASLQGVGGTEAFF	TRBD1	NA	TRBJ1-1	TRBV6-5
CASSLSHRGPYEQYF	TRBD1	NA	TRBJ2-7	TRBV4-3
CASSLRTDQYF	NA	NA	TRBJ2-7	TRBV7-8
CASSGDRNYGYTF	NA	once	TRBJ1-2	TRBV2
CASSLDVQGPLKAQHF	NA	NA	TRBJ1-5	TRBV5-5
CASSLGSGGTNTGELFF	TRBD2	NA	TRBJ2-2	TRBV7-2
CASMRLAGGQETQYF	TRBD2	NA	TRBJ2-5	TRBV19
CAIRIPGQGSYEQYF	TRBD1	NA	TRBJ2-7	TRBV10-3
CASSQDGGRDYGYTF	NA	NA	TRBJ1-2	TRBV4-2
CAWSVQGGKTQYF	NA	NA	TRBJ2-5	TRBV30
CASSLQARTEAFF	NA	NA	TRBJ1-1	TRBV7-2
CASRRDTGGEQYF	NA	once	TRBJ2-7	TRBV2
CASRVILSRTEAFF	NA	NA	TRBJ1-1	TRBV6-5
CASSGRRDTGELFF	NA	NA	TRBJ2-2	TRBV7-2
CAGTSGDRFRDTQYF	TRBD2	NA	TRBJ2-3	TRBV2
CASSVQGFGELFF	NA	NA	TRBJ2-2	TRBV2
CAISESSRGGHTF	NA	NA	TRBJ1-2	TRBV10-3
CASSIEGGTTYEQYF	NA	NA	TRBJ2-7	TRBV19
CASSSTGGSYTGELFF	TRBD1	NA	TRBJ2-2	TRBV7-2
CASSQLAGGITDTQYF	TRBD2	NA	TRBJ2-3	TRBV4-2
CASSSKTEGSPLHF	NA	NA	TRBJ1-6	TRBV7-9
CATSESRGRVNQPQHF	TRBD1	NA	TRBJ1-5	TRBV24-1
CATSRNPAGGTYGYTF	TRBD1	NA	TRBJ1-2	TRBV15
CASFDRAGEKLFF	TRBD1	NA	TRBJ1-4	TRBV28
CTSPGYYEQYF	NA	NA	TRBJ2-7	TRBV1
CASCLTRYNSPLHF	NA	NA	TRBJ1-6	TRBV27
CASSLQGSRETQYF	NA	NA	TRBJ2-5	TRBV7-9
CATSNQGASEQYF	TRBD1	few	TRBJ2-7	TRBV24-1
CASSVMGTGNEQFF	NA	NA	TRBJ2-1	TRBV9
CASSPGQGAYEQYF	TRBD1	NA	TRBJ2-7	TRBV27
CASSYGTGGQPQHF	TRBD1	NA	TRBJ1-5	TRBV6-2/TRBV6-3
CASRWTAAQQETQYF	NA	NA	TRBJ2-5	TRBV2
CSASLGGASQPQHF	NA	NA	TRBJ1-5	TRBV20-1
CASSLRQEIPYGYTF	NA	once	TRBJ1-2	TRBV11-2
CASSHRADLNNSPLHF	NA	NA	TRBJ1-6	TRBV4-3
CASSLSGGIYNEQFF	NA	NA	TRBJ2-1	TRBV7-2
CAWSVKTGYYNEQFF	NA	NA	TRBJ2-1	TRBV30